This T cell receptor beta chain was documented in a study of low-dose radiotherapy and immunotherapy resistance in tumors. On the study more broadly: At a dose of 200 mg/m2, intravenous cyclophosphamide was given every two weeks, one day before radiation and immunotherapy.

This clonotype was detected many times. Time point here: before trial treatment. Gene-specific TRAV and TRBV primers were used for first-strand cDNA, covering alpha and beta chains. TCR amplification involved 20 PCR cycles with a constant-region primer and V-primer adapter. TCRdb redid the calling of the reads with MiXCR, one entry per CDR3 protein. The data hold 55,000 to 70,000 distinct CDR3 sequences, with less than 25% observed a single time. Source: PBMCs, taken before treatment. The sequence was collected from a male donor with prostate cancer.

Written as DNA, the CDR3 is TGCGCCAGCAGCCCAGGGACAGCGAACACTGAAGCTTTCTTT. Translated, it gives CASSPGTANTEAFF. V gene TRBV5-1 combines with J gene TRBJ1-1, with 7 bases lining up with TRBD1. The ends lost 4 bases at V and 1 base at J; junction bases unmatched: 4. Germline assignment: CDR1 SGHRS and CDR2 YFSETQ. CDR3 length: 14 residues.